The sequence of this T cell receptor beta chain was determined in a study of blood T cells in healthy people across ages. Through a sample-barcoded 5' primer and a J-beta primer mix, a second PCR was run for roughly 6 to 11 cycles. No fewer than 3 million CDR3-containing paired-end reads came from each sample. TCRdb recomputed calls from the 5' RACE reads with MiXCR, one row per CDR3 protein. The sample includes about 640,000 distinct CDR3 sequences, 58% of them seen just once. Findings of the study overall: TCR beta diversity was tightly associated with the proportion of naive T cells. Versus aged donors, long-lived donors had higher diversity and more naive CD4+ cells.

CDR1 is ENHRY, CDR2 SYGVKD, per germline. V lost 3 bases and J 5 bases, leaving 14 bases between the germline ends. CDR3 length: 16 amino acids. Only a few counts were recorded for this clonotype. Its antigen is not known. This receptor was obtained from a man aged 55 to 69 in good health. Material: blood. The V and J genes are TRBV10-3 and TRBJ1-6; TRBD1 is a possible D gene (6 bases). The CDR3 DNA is TGTGCCATCAGTGATGGGGGGCTAAGCAATAATTCACCCCTCCACTTT. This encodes CAISDGGLSNNSPLHF.